Listed below are T cell receptor beta chains from one sample, sequenced in a study of shared clonotypes between healthy human individuals. The method was immunoSEQ multiplex PCR; TCRdb's version includes in-frame clones alone and lacks a portion of them. Counted here are millions of clones, 85% to 95% occurring once; the ten biggest clones make up about 0.13%. Sequenced material: naive CD4+ T cells sorted from blood. These receptors all come from a man aged 18 to 30 in good health. CDR3s include the opening cysteine and the closing phenylalanine or tryptophan. Each record gives: clone size, V gene, J gene, D gene, CDR3 DNA, CDR3 protein. The D gene is left open where the match is weak. Clone sizes are given selectively: once, few, many, or a class where the clone is expanded.

NA,TRBV5-6,TRBJ2-5,TRBD2,TGTGCCAGCAGCTTGGGGCTTGCGGGAGATTCGGAGACCCAGTACTTC,CASSLGLAGDSETQYF
NA,TRBV5-1,TRBJ2-7,NA,TGCGCCAGCAGCTTCCGGGACGACTCCTACGAGCAGTACTTC,CASSFRDDSYEQYF
few,TRBV6-6,TRBJ1-1,NA,TGTGCCAGCAGCAGGGGTTTGGCCAGCAGTAACACTGAAGCTTTCTTT,CASSRGLASSNTEAFF
NA,TRBV18,TRBJ2-3,NA,TGTGCCAGCTCACCACCGGGACGCTCCACAGATACGCAGTATTTT,CASSPPGRSTDTQYF
NA,TRBV5-1,TRBJ1-6,TRBD1,TGCGCCAGCAGCTTGGAAAGGACAGGGGGCCTAAATTCACCCCTCCACTTT,CASSLERTGGLNSPLHF
NA,TRBV5-1,TRBJ2-3,NA,TGCGCCAGCAGCTCACAGGGTTTCGCAGATACGCAGTATTTT,CASSSQGFADTQYF
NA,TRBV18,TRBJ2-7,NA,TGTGCCAGCTCACCACGGGTAAACTCGGACGAGCAGTACTTC,CASSPRVNSDEQYF
NA,TRBV6-6,TRBJ2-7,NA,TGTGCCAGCAGGTTCAGGGATTCGGCCTACGAGCAGTACTTC,CASRFRDSAYEQYF
NA,TRBV6-5,TRBJ2-3,NA,TGTGCCAGCCGGACAGCGGGCACAGATACGCAGTATTTT,CASRTAGTDTQYF
NA,TRBV7-2,TRBJ1-2,TRBD1,TGTGCCAGCAGCATGGGACAGGGTAGTTATGGCTACACCTTC,CASSMGQGSYGYTF
NA,TRBV19,TRBJ1-5,NA,TGTGCCAGTAGTATAGGTTTTCAGCCCCAGCATTTT,CASSIGFQPQHF
NA,TRBV6-5,TRBJ2-1,NA,TGTGCCAGCAGACCCGGCTCCTACAATGAGCAGTTCTTC,CASRPGSYNEQFF
NA,TRBV18,TRBJ2-5,NA,TGTGCCAGCTCACCTTCCAATACCGGGGTACAGGCCCAGTACTTC,CASSPSNTGVQAQYF
NA,TRBV19,TRBJ1-4,NA,TGTGCCAGTAGTATCCCGACAGGATCGTCTGAAAAACTGTTTTTT,CASSIPTGSSEKLFF
NA,TRBV12-5,TRBJ2-5,TRBD2,TGTGCTAGTGGTTTCGGGACTAGCGCCTACTCGGGGGAGACCCAGTACTTC,CASGFGTSAYSGETQYF
NA,TRBV30,TRBJ1-2,TRBD1,TGTGCCTGGAGTGTATTGGACAGGGGCCCCCCAGACTATGGCTACACCTTC,CAWSVLDRGPPDYGYTF
NA,TRBV27,TRBJ2-1,TRBD1,TGTGCCAGCAGTTTAATTCAGGGGGCTAACAATGAGCAGTTCTTC,CASSLIQGANNEQFF
few,TRBV27,TRBJ1-6,NA,TGTGCCAGCAGTTTAAATAATTCACCCCTCCACTTT,CASSLNNSPLHF
once,TRBV6-4,TRBJ2-3,TRBD2,TGTGCCAGCAGTGACCACGTCCTGCGCGCGGGGGGGGCCTCGTCGGATACGCAGTATTTT,CASSDHVLRAGGASSDTQYF
few,TRBV30,TRBJ1-1,NA,TGTGCCTGGAGGAGTAGGACGTGGGTGAACACTGAAGCTTTCTTT,CAWRSRTWVNTEAFF
NA,TRBV30,TRBJ2-5,NA,TGTGCCTCCTCAGCTGGGGAGACCCAGTACTTC,CASSAGETQYF
NA,TRBV10-1,TRBJ2-2,NA,TGCGCCAGCAGTGCGTTTGGTGGCGGGGAGCTGTTTTTT,CASSAFGGGELFF
NA,TRBV30,TRBJ2-5,TRBD2,TGTGCCTGGAGTGTAACCCGGACTAGCGGGGGGGTCGAGACCCAGTACTTC,CAWSVTRTSGGVETQYF
NA,TRBV4-1,TRBJ2-5,NA,TGCGCCAGCAGCCAAGCTGGGGGCGGAGAGACCCAGTACTTC,CASSQAGGGETQYF
NA,TRBV5-1,TRBJ2-3,TRBD2,TGCGCCAGCAGCCACAAGGGCGGGGGGGCAGATACGCAGTATTTT,CASSHKGGGADTQYF
NA,TRBV7-3,TRBJ2-1,NA,TGTGCCAGCAGCCCCGGGGGGCCCCCGGTCGGTGAGCAGTTCTTC,CASSPGGPPVGEQFF
once,TRBV30,TRBJ2-2,TRBD2,TGTGCCTGGAGAAGCGGGAGATGGACCGGGGAGCTGTTTTTT,CAWRSGRWTGELFF
NA,TRBV10-3,TRBJ2-5,NA,TGTGCCATCAGTGAGTCGAGGCGGGGTCAAGAGACCCAGTACTTC,CAISESRRGQETQYF
NA,TRBV2,TRBJ1-2,TRBD1,TGTGCCAGCAGGGGACAGGGCTGGACGGGCGGCTACACCTTC,CASRGQGWTGGYTF
NA,TRBV5-6,TRBJ1-3,NA,TGTGCCAGCAGCTTGGCAGCAGTCCCAAACACCATATATTTT,CASSLAAVPNTIYF
NA,TRBV5-1,TRBJ2-5,NA,TGCGCCAGCAGCTCGACCGGACAGCAGGGGACCCAGTACTTC,CASSSTGQQGTQYF
NA,TRBV7-2,TRBJ2-5,NA,TGTGCCAGCAGCTTAGCATGGGAGACCCAGTACTTC,CASSLAWETQYF
once,TRBV7-9,TRBJ2-5,TRBD1,TGTGCCAGCAGCCGAGGACAGGGTCTACAAGAGACCCAGTACTTC,CASSRGQGLQETQYF
NA,TRBV23-1,TRBJ2-5,NA,TGCGCCAGCAGTCCTACCCCCCCCGGGACACGGGTTTTTCAGACCCAGTACTTC,CASSPTPPGTRVFQTQYF
NA,TRBV7-9,TRBJ1-1,NA,TGTGCCAGCAGCATCTATAGCCCAACAGGGAACACTGAAGCTTTCTTT,CASSIYSPTGNTEAFF
once,TRBV5-1,TRBJ2-5,TRBD1,TGCGCCAGCAGCACCGGACAGGGAGCCGCGCAGTACTTC,CASSTGQGAAQYF
NA,TRBV19,TRBJ1-4,NA,TGTGCCAGTAGACAAGGACAAGCTAATGAAAAACTGTTTTTT,CASRQGQANEKLFF
NA,TRBV7-9,TRBJ2-1,NA,TGTGCCAGCAGCTTACAGGGCGACAATGAGCAGTTCTTC,CASSLQGDNEQFF
NA,TRBV9,TRBJ2-7,NA,TGTGCCAGCAGCGTGGACTTTTTCAACGAGCAGTACTTC,CASSVDFFNEQYF
once,TRBV5-1,TRBJ1-1,NA,TGCGCCAGCAGCTTGTATGGCGGCGGAATGAACACTGAAGCTTTCTTT,CASSLYGGGMNTEAFF
NA,TRBV6-5,TRBJ2-7,TRBD2,TGTGCCAGCAGCCCCGGACTAGCGGGAGGCGAGCAGTACTTC,CASSPGLAGGEQYF
NA,TRBV11-3,TRBJ1-2,NA,TGTGCCAGCAGCTCCGAGGGAGGGGACGGCTACACCTTC,CASSSEGGDGYTF
NA,TRBV2,TRBJ2-7,NA,TGTGCCAGCAGCGCCGGGACACCCTACGAGCAGTACTTC,CASSAGTPYEQYF
NA,TRBV30,TRBJ2-2,NA,TGTGCCTGGAGCGGAGGGGGCTTCGGGGAGCTGTTTTTT,CAWSGGGFGELFF
NA,TRBV5-1,TRBJ2-3,TRBD2,TGCGCCAGCTTGGGGAGTAGGGAGCGGGAGGGTAGCACAGATACGCAGTATTTT,CASLGSREREGSTDTQYF
NA,TRBV28,TRBJ2-7,TRBD1,TGTGCCAGCAGGTCACAGGGGGCAGGGTTCGAGCAGTACTTC,CASRSQGAGFEQYF
NA,TRBV10-3,TRBJ1-1,NA,TGTGCCATCAGTGATAGGGACCATCTAATGAACACTGAAGCTTTCTTT,CAISDRDHLMNTEAFF